This T cell receptor beta chain originates from a study of cytomegalovirus exposure and HLA in healthy donors. Findings and caveats of the study: Of the V segments, some could not be distinguished, including TRBV6-2 and TRBV6-3, and were excluded.

The PCR had 60 Vbeta and 13 Jbeta primers. Repertoires were generated with immunoSEQ multiplex PCR, while TCRdb's copy carries only in-frame clones and drops some. Of 140,000 to 150,000 clones listed, about 84% are singletons. Trimming shortened V by 0 bases and J by 2 bases, and 11 bases separated the two germline ends. From germline, CDR1 is SGDLS and CDR2 YYNGEE. This CDR3 has 15 amino acids. This clone was observed a single time. Its antigen is not identified. The V and J genes are TRBV9 and TRBJ2-5, with a tentative D call TRBD2 (5 bases). The sequenced sample consisted of PBMCs. The source is a woman under 30 in good health and CMV-seropositive. The CDR3 sequence: CASSVGTPPQETQYF. In DNA form, the CDR3 reads TGTGCCAGCAGCGTAGGGACTCCCCCTCAAGAGACCCAGTACTTC.